The next 29 T cell receptor beta chains were all read from a single sample in a study of cytotoxic CD8 clonotypes in ibrutinib-treated CLL. Sequenced by immunoSEQ multiplex PCR; TCRdb stores in-frame clones only, minus some. The table includes nearly 100,000 clones, more than 75% detected once. Sequences were derived from PBMCs, sampled after 12 months of ibrutinib treatment. The receptors shown here come from a human donor with chronic lymphocytic leukemia.

This rearrangement joins TRBV30 to TRBJ1-6; D gene unclear. Trimming took off 4 bases at V and 3 bases at J, with 13 bases between the two ends. Germline V gene data show CDR1 as GTSNPN and CDR2 as SVGIG (reference sequence). The CDR3 is made up of 15 amino acids. The CDR3 reads CAWMPREGYNSPLHF. In DNA, the CDR3 is TGTGCCTGGATGCCGCGGGAAGGCTATAATTCACCCCTCCACTTT. The full variable domain, completed using reference TRBV30 and TRBJ1-6, is SQTIHQWPATLVQPVGSPLSLECTVEGTSNPNLYWYRQAAGRGLQLLFYSVGIGQISSEVPQNLSASRPQDRQFILSSKKLLLSDSGFYLCAWMPREGYNSPLHFGNGTRLTVT.

The V gene is TRBV7-2, the J gene TRBJ2-2; no clear D. Per the germline V gene, CDR1 is SGHTA and CDR2 is FQGNSA. Trimming took 5 bases from V and 2 from J, leaving 9 bases between them. CDR3 length equals 14 residues. Written as DNA, the CDR3 is TGTGCCAGCAGCCAGGCCGGTAACACCGGGGAGCTGTTTTTT. Its protein product is CASSQAGNTGELFF.

The J gene is TRBJ2-2, the V gene TRBV7-2; TRBD2 aligns across 7 bases. With 8 bases clipped from V and 2 bases from J, the junction kept 8 bases outside the gene matches. Per the germline V gene, CDR1 is SGHTA and CDR2 is FQGNSA. This CDR3 spans 15 amino acids. The CDR3 DNA sequence: TGTGCCAGCCGAACCGGGACTACCAACACCGGGGAGCTGTTTTTT. This encodes CASRTGTTNTGELFF. Filled out from reference TRBV7-2 and TRBJ2-2, the complete variable domain reads GAGVSQSPSNKVTEKGKDVELRCDPISGHTALYWYRQSLGQGLEFLIYFQGNSAPDKSGLPSDRFSAERTGGSVSTLTIQRTQQEDSAVYLCASRTGTTNTGELFFGEGSRLTVL.

The rearrangement links TRBV5-1 to TRBJ2-5; D unresolved. Germline values: CDR1 SGHRS, CDR2 YFSETQ. V was cut by 1 base and J by 5 bases, with 3 bases left in between. This CDR3 has 11 residues. CDR3 residues: CASSLHETQYF. CDR3 nucleotides: TGCGCCAGCAGCTTGCACGAGACCCAGTACTTC.

V is TRBV30 and J is TRBJ1-4, with a tentative D call TRBD1 (5 bases). Per germline, CDR1 GTSNPN and CDR2 SVGIG (reference sequence). V was trimmed by 2 bases and J by 12 bases, leaving 13 bases between them. CDR3 size: 12 residues. CDR3 sequence reads: CAWSHRLGELFF. In nucleotides, the CDR3 is TGTGCCTGGAGTCACAGGCTTGGGGAACTGTTTTTT.

This rearrangement joins TRBV4-2 to TRBJ1-4; D is unclear. Looked up from germline, CDR1 is LGHNA and CDR2 is YNFKEQ. The V end was cut by 0 bases, the J end by 5 bases, with 13 bases between. The CDR3 covers 16 residues. This CDR3 is CASSQDQQRFNEKLFF. The CDR3 region has the DNA TGTGCCAGCAGCCAAGATCAACAGAGATTCAATGAAAAACTGTTTTTT.

The chain has TRBV30 and TRBJ1-6; D remains unclear. V was cut by 5 bases and J by 7 bases, with 9 bases left in between. The CDR3 consists of 12 residues. The germline V gene has CDR1 GTSNPN and CDR2 SVGIG (reference sequence). CDR3 bases: TGTGCCTGGGGGCAGCGGAATTCACCCCTCCACTTT. Its protein product is CAWGQRNSPLHF.

The gene calls are TRBV6-5 and TRBJ2-1; 8 nucleotides agree with TRBD1. Germline CDR1 and CDR2: MNHEY and SVGAGI. With V trimmed by 4 bases and J by 0 bases, 5 bases remained unmatched. The CDR3 runs 16 residues. The CDR3 loop is CASSSSGTGSYNEQFF. The CDR3, as DNA: TGTGCCAGCAGTTCCTCCGGGACAGGCTCCTACAATGAGCAGTTCTTC.

V gene TRBV2 combines with J gene TRBJ2-7; D might be TRBD2 (5 bases). Germline V CDR1 and CDR2: SNHLY, FYNNEI. The V gene lost 3 bases and the J gene lost 4 bases, with 16 bases spanning the gap. This CDR3 comprises 15 residues. CDR3 region: CASSDVRALVYEQYF. The CDR3 coding sequence is TGTGCCAGCAGTGATGTGAGGGCATTAGTTTACGAGCAGTACTTC.

This chain connects TRBV5-1 to TRBJ1-4, with D uncertain. The germline CDR1 and CDR2 sequences are SGHRS and YFSETQ. The CDR3 spans 17 residues. V was pared by 0 bases and J by 0 bases, with 12 bases between. In DNA form, the CDR3 reads TGCGCCAGCAGCTTGGGAACAGTTACTGCAACTAATGAAAAACTGTTTTTT. Its protein product is CASSLGTVTATNEKLFF.

This clone was picked up one time. This chain connects TRBV7-7 to TRBJ2-1; D remains unclear. CDR3 length equals 14 residues. V was cut by 5 bases and J by 7 bases, with 15 bases left in between. Germline V gene data show CDR1 as SSHAT and CDR2 as FNYEAQ (reference sequence). The CDR3 reads CASSLDTGLNEQFF. The CDR3 DNA reads TGTGCCAGCAGCCTAGACACCGGATTGAATGAGCAGTTCTTC.

This chain uses TRBV11-3 with TRBJ2-3; 8 positions match TRBD1. Per germline, CDR1 SGHNT and CDR2 YENEEA. The junction had 6 bases not matched to a gene; V was cut back by 8 bases and J by 2 bases. This CDR3 contains 14 residues. As DNA, the CDR3 is TGTGCCAGCGGCCCGACAGGGGACACAGATACGCAGTATTTT. Amino acids: CASGPTGDTDTQYF.

This clone was counted only a few times. The rearrangement uses TRBV30 and TRBJ1-6; TRBD1 is a possible D gene (5 bases). CDR3 size: 13 residues. Germline V gene data show CDR1 as GTSNPN and CDR2 as SVGIG (reference sequence). Trimming removed 3 bases from V and 13 bases from J, with 16 bases in between. CDR3 nucleotides: TGTGCCTGGAGAAGCGGGACCAACGGGCCCCTCCACTTT. Its protein product is CAWRSGTNGPLHF.

The chain couples TRBV28 to TRBJ1-1; D perhaps matches TRBD1 (5 bases). This CDR3 has 15 amino acids. CDR1 and CDR2 from the germline V gene are MDHEN and SYDVKM. V lost 2 bases and J 0 bases, leaving 10 bases between the germline ends. In DNA form, the CDR3 reads TGTGCCAGCAGTTTACCGGGACTCCTGAACACTGAAGCTTTCTTT. Translated, it gives CASSLPGLLNTEAFF.

The chain uses TRBV9 and TRBJ2-7, with D perhaps assigned TRBD1 or TRBD2 (5 bases each). Germline V lookup: CDR1 SGDLS, CDR2 YYNGEE. V lost 2 bases and J 2 bases, leaving 11 bases between the germline ends. The CDR3 extends over 14 amino acids. The CDR3 bases are TGTGCCAGCAGCGTCGGAGAGGGGCCCTACGAGCAGTACTTC. It yields the protein CASSVGEGPYEQYF.

V usage is TRBV5-4 and J usage is TRBJ2-3; 8 nucleotides align to TRBD1. Trimming took 1 base from V and 1 from J; bases not matched to a gene: 2. Germline V gene data show CDR1 as SGHNT and CDR2 as YYREEE (reference sequence). There are 15 residues in the CDR3. This CDR3 reads CASSLMTGGTDTQYF. In nucleotides, the CDR3 is TGTGCCAGCAGCTTGATGACAGGGGGCACAGATACGCAGTATTTT.

V usage is TRBV19 and J usage is TRBJ2-7, with D possibly matching TRBD1 (6 bases). The germline V and J ends were trimmed by 4 bases and 6 bases, with 22 bases remaining between them. The CDR3 extends over 16 amino acids. The germline CDR1 and CDR2 sequences are LNHDA and SQIVND (reference sequence). The CDR3 DNA reads TGTGCCAGTAGTAGCGCCGACAGGACCGACTCATCCGAGCAGTACTTC. It is translated as CASSSADRTDSSEQYF.

This clone came up once. The chain joins TRBV4-2 to TRBJ1-2, with D unresolved. The CDR3 spans 12 residues. Trimming took off 6 bases at V and 11 bases at J, with 16 bases between the two ends. Germline assignment: CDR1 LGHNA and CDR2 YNFKEQ. As DNA, the CDR3 is TGTGCCAGCAGGTTAGGTACAGCACCTTACACCTTC. The encoded protein is CASRLGTAPYTF.

The chain has TRBV14 and TRBJ2-1; 8 positions match TRBD2. The CDR3 is 16 residues long. V gave up 2 bases and J gave up 0 bases; unmatched junction bases: 3. Germline V CDR1 and CDR2: SGHDN, FVKESK. The CDR3 here is CASSQLGGGSYNEQFF. DNA for the CDR3: TGTGCCAGCAGCCAACTCGGGGGGGGCTCCTACAATGAGCAGTTCTTC.

By share, this clone counts as medium-sized. This chain joins TRBV7-9 and TRBJ1-3; TRBD1 agrees at 9 bases. The V gene end was trimmed by 0 bases and the J gene end by 0 bases; junction bases not matched to a gene: 3. Germline V gives CDR1 SEHNR, CDR2 FQNEAQ (reference sequence). There are 17 residues in the CDR3. In nucleotides, the CDR3 is TGTGCCAGCAGCTTAGCGGGACAGGGATCCTCTGGAAACACCATATATTTT. Its translation is CASSLAGQGSSGNTIYF.

V gene TRBV6-1 combines with J gene TRBJ1-6, with D possibly TRBD1 on 5 matching bases. Deletions cut 7 bases from V and 5 bases from J, with 9 bases between. This CDR3 has 13 amino acids. Germline CDR1 and CDR2: MNHNS and SASEGT. DNA for the CDR3: TGTGCCAGCATCTCAGGGAATAATTCACCCCTCCACTTT. Translated, it gives CASISGNNSPLHF.

The chain recombines TRBV27 with TRBJ2-7, with D perhaps TRBD1 or TRBD2 (5 bases each). Germline assignment: CDR1 MNHEY and CDR2 SMNVEV (reference sequence). With 6 bases removed from V and 3 bases from J, the gap between germline ends came to 15 bases. This CDR3 region has 14 residues. CDR3 DNA sequence: TGTGCCAGCAGCCGGGACGGAGAAGTCTACGAGCAGTACTTC. Protein sequence: CASSRDGEVYEQYF.

J is TRBJ2-1 and V is TRBV5-4; weak D call: TRBD1 (5 bases). With 4 bases removed from V and 0 bases from J, the gap between germline ends came to 14 bases. CDR3 length: 16 amino acids. Germline V gives CDR1 SGHNT, CDR2 YYREEE (reference sequence). This CDR3 is CASSQGASSSYNEQFF. CDR3 bases: TGTGCCAGCAGCCAAGGGGCCTCTAGCTCCTACAATGAGCAGTTCTTC.

This chain connects TRBV23-1 to TRBJ1-5; 7 bases fit TRBD1. TRBV23-1 is labeled an ORF, and its function is uncertain. Trimming took 1 base from V and 4 from J; bases not matched to a gene: 4. The CDR3 length is 15 residues. This CDR3 is CASSQWDSANQPQHF. DNA for the CDR3: TGCGCCAGCAGTCAATGGGACAGCGCTAATCAGCCCCAGCATTTT.

This CDR3 reads CASSPTSGGEDEQYF. The CDR3 bases are TGTGCCAGCAGCCCGACTAGCGGGGGAGAAGACGAGCAGTACTTC. The chain is built from TRBV5-4 and TRBJ2-7, with 12 positions matching TRBD2. Looked up from germline, CDR1 is SGHNT and CDR2 is YYREEE (reference sequence). V lost 4 bases to trimming and J lost 5 bases; unmatched junction nucleotides: 7. The CDR3 totals 15 residues. Filled out from reference TRBV5-4 and TRBJ2-7, the complete variable domain reads ETGVTQSPTHLIKTRGQQVTLRCSSQSGHNTVSWYQQALGQGPQFIFQYYREEENGRGNFPPRFSGLQFPNYSSELNVNALELDDSALYLCASSPTSGGEDEQYFGPGTRLTVT.

The chain is built from TRBV4-1 and TRBJ1-4; D may be TRBD1 (5 bases). CDR1 is MGHRA and CDR2 is YSYEKL in the germline V gene. V gave up 2 bases and J gave up 2 bases, with 15 bases separating them. The CDR3 has 17 amino acids. The CDR3 protein is CASSQIGTRRTNEKLFF. The CDR3 DNA reads TGCGCCAGCAGCCAAATCGGGACTCGGAGGACTAATGAAAAACTGTTTTTT.

Ten or more counts support this clone. The chain joins TRBV5-1 to TRBJ2-7; the D is unclear. The ends were cut back, 0 bases at V and 0 bases at J, with 7 bases in the middle. Germline lookup yields CDR1 SGHRS and CDR2 YFSETQ. The CDR3 extends over 14 amino acids. The CDR3 here is CASSLGKSSYEQYF. In DNA, the CDR3 is TGCGCCAGCAGCTTGGGTAAGAGCTCCTACGAGCAGTACTTC.

The rearrangement links TRBV19 to TRBJ2-5; 8 nucleotides match TRBD2. The trim removed 7 bases at V and 4 bases at J, leaving 8 bases unmatched. The CDR3 covers 14 residues. Per germline, CDR1 LNHDA and CDR2 SQIVND (reference sequence). The CDR3 protein is CASTGGGLVETQYF. The CDR3 DNA sequence: TGTGCCAGTACTGGCGGGGGGTTGGTAGAGACCCAGTACTTC.

The chain couples TRBV19 to TRBJ2-1; the D gene is possibly TRBD1 (5 bases). The germline V gene encodes CDR1 LNHDA and CDR2 SQIVND (reference sequence). This CDR3 is built from 13 residues. V was trimmed by 6 bases and J by 9 bases, leaving 15 bases between them. Here the CDR3 DNA reads TGTGCCAGTAGACTTGCCCAGGGTGCTGAGCAGTTCTTC. Protein: CASRLAQGAEQFF.